One and the same sample provided the 20 T cell receptor beta chains below, sequenced in a study of blood T cell repertoires in COVID-19 (dated by TCRdb to about 2020). The method was the immunoSEQ multiplex PCR assay. TCRdb stores this immuneACCESS table with in-frame sequences only. Part of the clones is absent; in the studies checked, under half of the shortfall reflects unresolved V genes, and no reason is known for the rest. The sample data list fewer than 250,000 clones, and almost 85% of these were observed just once. Under 4.5% of the sample is in the top ten clones. The sequenced sample consisted of peripheral blood. These receptors all stem from a man between 50 and 59 years old with acute or convalescent COVID-19.

The chain's CDR3 is CATSSDQQGDYGYTF. The CDR3 DNA follows: TGTGCCACCAGCAGTGACCAACAGGGGGACTATGGCTACACCTTC. The chain uses TRBV15 and TRBJ1-2; 8 bases are a match to TRBD1. The germline CDR1 and CDR2 sequences are LNHNV and YYDKDF (reference sequence). Trimming cost V 3 bases and J 3 bases; bases outside gene matches: 6. CDR3 length equals 15 residues. The variable domain in full, with the rest retrieved from reference TRBV15 and TRBJ1-2, is DAMVIQNPRYQVTQFGKPVTLSCSQTLNHNVMYWYQQKSSQAPKLLFHYYDKDFNNEADTPDNFQSRRPNTSFCFLDIRSPGLGDTAMYLCATSSDQQGDYGYTFGSGTRLTVV.

The rearrangement joins TRBV20-1 to TRBJ2-1; D not resolved. The CDR3 is made up of 11 amino acids. Deletions cut 4 bases from V and 9 bases from J, with 10 bases between. Germline V gives CDR1 DFQATT, CDR2 SNEGSKA (reference sequence). CDR3 sequence reads: CSANRLGEQFF. In DNA, the CDR3 is TGCAGTGCTAATCGCCTAGGTGAGCAGTTCTTC.

The chain couples TRBV28 to TRBJ1-1; D is unresolved. V was cut by 4 bases and J by 10 bases, with 10 bases left in between. The V gene's germline CDR1 is MDHEN and CDR2 SYDVKM. The CDR3 has 11 amino acids. This CDR3 reads CASSSAGGAFF. CDR3 nucleotides: TGTGCCAGCAGTTCAGCAGGTGGAGCTTTCTTT.

The chain couples TRBV6-1 to TRBJ2-1; 9 nucleotides line up with TRBD2. The V gene's germline CDR1 is MNHNS and CDR2 SASEGT. V shed 2 bases, J shed 3 bases, and the junction held 8 bases outside the gene matches. The CDR3 covers 17 residues. In DNA, the CDR3 is TGTGCCAGCAGTGAATACCGACTAGCGGTGGTCTACAATGAGCAGTTCTTC. It translates to CASSEYRLAVVYNEQFF.

This clone was counted between two and nine times. The CDR3 sequence: CASSVLGQGADTQYF. The CDR3 nucleotides are TGTGCCAGCAGCGTATTAGGACAGGGCGCAGATACGCAGTATTTT. This chain connects TRBV9 to TRBJ2-3, with 8 bases that match TRBD1. The CDR3 length is 15 residues. Germline loops: CDR1 SGDLS, CDR2 YYNGEE. The junction had 5 bases not matched to a gene; V was cut back by 1 base and J by 4 bases.

The CDR3: CSVVPVLSTDTQYF. DNA for the CDR3: TGCAGCGTTGTTCCCGTACTAAGCACAGATACGCAGTATTTT. The chain has TRBV29-1 and TRBJ2-3; D gene ambiguous. The V end was cut by 4 bases, the J end by 0 bases, with 11 bases between. Per germline, CDR1 SQVTM and CDR2 ANQGSEA. The CDR3 contains 14 residues.

V is TRBV7-3 and J is TRBJ2-1, with D maybe TRBD1 (5 bases). Trimming left V 3 bases short and J 6 bases short, with 9 bases between. The CDR3 sequence is 13 residues long. CDR1 and CDR2 from the germline V gene are SGHTA and FQGTGA. The CDR3: CASSLTQVNEQFF. The CDR3 DNA sequence: TGTGCCAGCAGCTTGACACAGGTCAATGAGCAGTTCTTC.

The chain links TRBV12-3 or TRBV12-4 to TRBJ1-1; 7 bases are shared with TRBD1. The CDR3 runs 13 residues. V dropped 7 bases and J dropped 7; count of bases not matched to a gene: 9. The CDR3 region has the DNA TGTGCCAGCATTCAAACAGGGGCCCTTGAAGCTTTCTTT. This sequence encodes CASIQTGALEAFF.

The genes are TRBV2 and TRBJ2-7; 12 nucleotides match TRBD1. Germline V CDR1 and CDR2: SNHLY, FYNNEI. The CDR3 sequence is 17 residues long. Trimming at V came to 10 bases and at J to 5 bases, leaving 18 bases not matched to a gene. CDR3 sequence: CATIQLFPGQGANEQYF. The CDR3 DNA reads TGTGCCACCATCCAACTGTTCCCGGGACAGGGGGCAAACGAGCAGTACTTC.

The rearrangement joins TRBV5-1 to TRBJ2-7; 9 positions match TRBD1. Germline CDR1 and CDR2: SGHRS and YFSETQ. The CDR3 length is 14 residues. V was pared by 5 bases and J by 6 bases, with 9 bases of the junction left unmatched. Written as DNA, the CDR3 is TGCGCCAGCAGTCTCCGGGACAGGGATTCCGAGCAGTACTTC. It is translated as CASSLRDRDSEQYF.

The rearrangement links TRBV5-1 to TRBJ2-1; perhaps TRBD2 as D (6 bases). Per the germline V gene, CDR1 is SGHRS and CDR2 is YFSETQ. The CDR3 runs to 13 residues. Trimming cost V 6 bases and J 5 bases, with 12 bases left between them. This CDR3 is CASTAGGDNEQFF. As DNA, the CDR3 is TGCGCCAGCACCGCCGGAGGGGACAATGAGCAGTTCTTC. Full variable domain (outside the CDR3, taken from reference TRBV5-1 and TRBJ2-1): KAGVTQTPRYLIKTRGQQVTLSCSPISGHRSVSWYQQTPGQGLQFLFEYFSETQRNKGNFPGRFSGRQFSNSRSEMNVSTLELGDSALYLCASTAGGDNEQFFGPGTRLTVL.

The genes are TRBV12-3 or TRBV12-4 and TRBJ2-3; D is uncertain. Trimming removed 6 bases from V and 1 base from J, with 8 bases in between. The CDR3 consists of 13 residues. CDR3 protein: CASSRVRTDTQYF. The CDR3 DNA sequence: TGTGCCAGCAGCCGGGTCCGCACAGATACGCAGTATTTT.

This chain links TRBV19 with TRBJ2-1; the D gene is possibly TRBD2 (6 bases). CDR3 size: 13 residues. V was cut by 0 bases and J by 9 bases, with 9 bases left in between. Germline CDR1 LNHDA, CDR2 SQIVND (reference sequence). The CDR3 DNA reads TGTGCCAGTAGTATAGACAGCGGGTCTGAGCAGTTCTTC. Translation: CASSIDSGSEQFF.

This clone was recorded at least ten times. V and J are TRBV4-1 and TRBJ2-5; TRBD2 is a possible D gene (7 bases). This CDR3 is 16 amino acids long. V lost 5 bases and J 2 bases, leaving 18 bases between the germline ends. Germline V gives CDR1 MGHRA, CDR2 YSYEKL. For the CDR3, the DNA is TGCGCCAGCAGCTTCGAAGGGGGGGTGGCACAAGAGACCCAGTACTTC. This gives the protein CASSFEGGVAQETQYF.

At least ten counts were recorded for this clone. This sequence joins TRBV21-1 and TRBJ2-5; no DNA check was done on the table's D call, TRBD1. TRBV21-1 is reported as a pseudogene. The CDR3 loop spans 14 amino acids. CDR3 nucleotide sequence: TGTGCCAGCAGCTCGGGACAGATGCAAGAGACCCAGTACTTC. Its protein is CASSSGQMQETQYF.

The rearrangement links TRBV28 to TRBJ1-5; D remains ambiguous. This CDR3 spans 12 amino acids. Germline CDR1 MDHEN, CDR2 SYDVKM. The ends were cut back, 4 bases at V and 2 bases at J, with 3 bases in the middle. The CDR3 sequence: CASSSGNQPQHF. For the CDR3, the DNA is TGTGCCAGCAGTTCGGGCAATCAGCCCCAGCATTTT.

This chain connects TRBV3-1 (or the pseudogene TRBV3-2) to TRBJ2-7; 9 nucleotides align to TRBD2. The junction had 9 bases not matched to a gene; V was cut back by 5 bases and J by 1 base. Germline CDR1 LGHDT, CDR2 YNNKEL (reference sequence). The CDR3 consists of 16 residues. The CDR3 here is CASSKRWLAGSYEQYF. CDR3 nucleotides: TGTGCCAGCAGCAAACGGTGGCTAGCGGGATCCTACGAGCAGTACTTC.

The sample holds one count of this clone. The chain is built from TRBV6-5 and TRBJ2-2, with D possibly TRBD1 on 6 matching bases. CDR3 length: 14 amino acids. The germline V and J ends were trimmed by 6 bases and 3 bases, with 11 bases remaining between them. CDR1 and CDR2 from the germline V gene are MNHEY and SVGAGI. The CDR3 nucleotides are TGTGCCAGCAGAACCGGACAGTACACCGGGGAGCTGTTTTTT. It yields the protein CASRTGQYTGELFF.

The rearrangement uses TRBV27 and TRBJ2-3; the match to TRBD2 covers 14 bases. V lost 4 bases, J lost 6 bases, and 6 bases stayed unmatched. Germline values: CDR1 MNHEY, CDR2 SMNVEV (reference sequence). This CDR3 region has 16 residues. The CDR3 is CASSYGTSGGIDTQYF. Here the CDR3 DNA reads TGTGCCAGCAGTTATGGGACTAGCGGGGGAATTGATACGCAGTATTTT.

V and J are TRBV13 and TRBJ1-2; unclear D gene. The germline V gene has CDR1 PRHDT and CDR2 FYEKMQ (reference sequence). Trimming pared 0 bases from V and 3 bases from J, leaving 8 bases between. The CDR3 spans 14 residues. The DNA of the CDR3 is TGTGCCAGCAGCTTAGGTAATATCGACTATGGCTACACCTTC. It codes for CASSLGNIDYGYTF.